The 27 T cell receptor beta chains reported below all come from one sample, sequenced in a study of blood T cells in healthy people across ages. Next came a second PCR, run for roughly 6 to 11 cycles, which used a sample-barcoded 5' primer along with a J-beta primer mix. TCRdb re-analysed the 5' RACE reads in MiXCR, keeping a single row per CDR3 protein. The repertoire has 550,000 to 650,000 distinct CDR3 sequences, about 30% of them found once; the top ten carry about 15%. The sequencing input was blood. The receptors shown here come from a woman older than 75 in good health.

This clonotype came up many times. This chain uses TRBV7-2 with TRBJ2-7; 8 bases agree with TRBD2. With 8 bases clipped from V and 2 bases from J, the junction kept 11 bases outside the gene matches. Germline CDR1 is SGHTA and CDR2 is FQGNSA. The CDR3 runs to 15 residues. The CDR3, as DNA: TGTGCCAGCGGACGATTTAGCGGGGAGACCTACGAGCAGTACTTC. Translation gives CASGRFSGETYEQYF.

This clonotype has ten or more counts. The CDR3 protein is CASSLVGQVTDTQYF. Written as DNA, the CDR3 is TGTGCCAGCAGCTTGGTGGGACAGGTCACAGATACGCAGTATTTT. The chain is built from TRBV5-5 and TRBJ2-3; the match to TRBD1 covers 8 bases. This CDR3 is built from 15 residues. V lost 0 bases, J lost 2 bases, and 2 bases stayed unmatched. Germline V CDR1 and CDR2: SGHKS, YYEKEE (reference sequence). The whole variable domain, filled in from reference TRBV5-5 and TRBJ2-3, reads DAGVTQSPTHLIKTRGQQVTLRCSPISGHKSVSWYQQVLGQGPQFIFQYYEKEERGRGNFPDRFSARQFPNYSSELNVNALLLGDSALYLCASSLVGQVTDTQYFGPGTRLTVL.

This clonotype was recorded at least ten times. CDR3 DNA: TGCAGTGCTAGAATCGGACAGAGCTATGGCTACACCTTC. As protein: CSARIGQSYGYTF. The V and J genes are TRBV20-1 and TRBJ1-2, with a tentative D call TRBD1 (6 bases). The CDR3 sequence is 13 residues long. Looked up from germline, CDR1 is DFQATT and CDR2 is SNEGSKA (reference sequence). Trimming shortened V by 2 bases and J by 4 bases, and 11 bases separated the two germline ends.

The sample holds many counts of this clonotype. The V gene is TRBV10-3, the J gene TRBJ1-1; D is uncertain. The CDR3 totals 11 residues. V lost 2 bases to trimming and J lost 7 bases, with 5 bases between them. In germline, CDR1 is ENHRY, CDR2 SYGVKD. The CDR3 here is CAISEEGEAFF. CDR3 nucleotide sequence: TGTGCCATCAGTGAGGAGGGTGAAGCTTTCTTT.

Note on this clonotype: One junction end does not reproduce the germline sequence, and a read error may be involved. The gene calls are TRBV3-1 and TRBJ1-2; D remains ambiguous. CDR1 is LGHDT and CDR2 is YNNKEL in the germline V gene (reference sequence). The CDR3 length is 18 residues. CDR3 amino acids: CAGSQERIGTRKTYGYTF. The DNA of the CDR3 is TGTGCCGGCAGCCAAGAAAGGATAGGCACGAGAAAAACCTATGGCTACACCTTC.

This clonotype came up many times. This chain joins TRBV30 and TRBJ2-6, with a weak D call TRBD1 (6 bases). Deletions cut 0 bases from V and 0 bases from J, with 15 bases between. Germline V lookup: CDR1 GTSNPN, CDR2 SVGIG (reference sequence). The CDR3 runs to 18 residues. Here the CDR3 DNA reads TGTGCCTGGAGTGTACCAAGACAGGTTATCTCTGGGGCCAACGTCCTGACTTTC. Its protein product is CAWSVPRQVISGANVLTF.

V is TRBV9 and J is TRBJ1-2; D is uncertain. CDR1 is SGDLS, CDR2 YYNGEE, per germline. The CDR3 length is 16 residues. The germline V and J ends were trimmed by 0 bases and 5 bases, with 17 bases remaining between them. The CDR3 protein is CASSVESGRTRYGYTF. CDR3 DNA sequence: TGTGCCAGCAGCGTAGAATCGGGCAGGACGCGATATGGCTACACCTTC.

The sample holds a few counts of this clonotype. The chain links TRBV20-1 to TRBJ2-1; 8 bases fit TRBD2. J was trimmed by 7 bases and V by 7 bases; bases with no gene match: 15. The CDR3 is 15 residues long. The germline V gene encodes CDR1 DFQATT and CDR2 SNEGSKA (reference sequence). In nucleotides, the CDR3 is TGCAGTGTCCCTAGGCCGGGGGGGCGAAGGAATGAGCAGTTCTTC. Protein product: CSVPRPGGRRNEQFF.

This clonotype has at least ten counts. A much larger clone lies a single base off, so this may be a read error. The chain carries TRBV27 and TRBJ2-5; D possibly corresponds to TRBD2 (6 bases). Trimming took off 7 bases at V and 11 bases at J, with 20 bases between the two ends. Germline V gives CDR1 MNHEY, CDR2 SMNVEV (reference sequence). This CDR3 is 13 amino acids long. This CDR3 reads CASISRAGGEQYF. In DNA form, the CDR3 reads TGTGCCAGCATCAGCCGGGCCGGGGGTGAGCAGTACTTC.

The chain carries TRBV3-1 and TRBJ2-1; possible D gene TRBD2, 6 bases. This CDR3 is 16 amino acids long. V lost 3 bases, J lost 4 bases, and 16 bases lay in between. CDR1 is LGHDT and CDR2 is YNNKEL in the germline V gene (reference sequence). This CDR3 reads CASSQGPRGAYNEQFF. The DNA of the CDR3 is TGTGCCAGCAGCCAGGGGCCGCGGGGAGCGTACAATGAGCAGTTCTTC.

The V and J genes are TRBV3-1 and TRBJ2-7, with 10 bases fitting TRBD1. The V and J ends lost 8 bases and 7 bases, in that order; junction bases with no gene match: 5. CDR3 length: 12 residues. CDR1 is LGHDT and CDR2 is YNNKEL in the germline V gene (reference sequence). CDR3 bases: TGTGCCAGCGGTTGGACAGGGGGTGAGCAGTACTTC. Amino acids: CASGWTGGEQYF.

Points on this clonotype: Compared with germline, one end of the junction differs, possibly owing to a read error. CDR3 bases: TGTACCAGCAGCCAGAGAGAGACCCAGTACTTC. Its protein product is CTSSQRETQYF. This chain connects TRBV16 to TRBJ2-7; D is unresolved. The DNA end is a closer match to TRBJ2-5, so the J assignment may be wrong. Germline V lookup: CDR1 KGHSY, CDR2 FQNENV. This CDR3 region has 11 residues.

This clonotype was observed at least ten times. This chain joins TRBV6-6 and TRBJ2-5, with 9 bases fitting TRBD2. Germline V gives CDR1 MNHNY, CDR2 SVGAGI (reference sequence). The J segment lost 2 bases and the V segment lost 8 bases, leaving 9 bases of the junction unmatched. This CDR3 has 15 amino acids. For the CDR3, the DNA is TGTGCCAGCTGTGACGGTAGCGGGGGACAAGAGACCCAGTACTTC. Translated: CASCDGSGGQETQYF.

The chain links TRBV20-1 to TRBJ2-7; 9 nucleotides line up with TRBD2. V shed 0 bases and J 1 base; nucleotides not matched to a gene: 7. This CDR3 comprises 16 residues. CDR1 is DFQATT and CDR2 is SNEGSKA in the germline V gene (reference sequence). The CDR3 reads CSARDGRLAASYEQYF. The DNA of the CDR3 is TGCAGTGCTAGAGATGGGAGACTAGCGGCGTCCTACGAGCAGTACTTC.

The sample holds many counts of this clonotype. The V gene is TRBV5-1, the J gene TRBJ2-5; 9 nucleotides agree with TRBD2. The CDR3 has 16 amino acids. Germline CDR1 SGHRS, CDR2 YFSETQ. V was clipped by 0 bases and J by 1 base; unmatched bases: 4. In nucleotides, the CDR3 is TGCGCCAGCAGCTTGGTTAGCGGGGGAACCCAAGAGACCCAGTACTTC. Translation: CASSLVSGGTQETQYF. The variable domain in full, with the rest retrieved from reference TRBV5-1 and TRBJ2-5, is KAGVTQTPRYLIKTRGQQVTLSCSPISGHRSVSWYQQTPGQGLQFLFEYFSETQRNKGNFPGRFSGRQFSNSRSEMNVSTLELGDSALYLCASSLVSGGTQETQYFGPGTRLLVL.

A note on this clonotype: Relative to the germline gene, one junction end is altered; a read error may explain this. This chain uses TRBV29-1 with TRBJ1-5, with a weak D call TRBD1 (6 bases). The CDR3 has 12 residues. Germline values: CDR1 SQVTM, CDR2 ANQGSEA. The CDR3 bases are TGCAGCGTTGTGGGGGCCGGCCAGCCCCGGCATTTT. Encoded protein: CSVVGAGQPRHF.

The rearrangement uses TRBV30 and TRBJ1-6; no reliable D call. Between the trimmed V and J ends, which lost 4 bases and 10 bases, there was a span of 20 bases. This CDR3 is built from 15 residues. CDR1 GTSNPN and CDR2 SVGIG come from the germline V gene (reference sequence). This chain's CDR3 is CAWTSFQTVGSPLHF. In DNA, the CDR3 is TGTGCCTGGACCTCTTTCCAGACGGTAGGGTCACCCCTCCACTTT.

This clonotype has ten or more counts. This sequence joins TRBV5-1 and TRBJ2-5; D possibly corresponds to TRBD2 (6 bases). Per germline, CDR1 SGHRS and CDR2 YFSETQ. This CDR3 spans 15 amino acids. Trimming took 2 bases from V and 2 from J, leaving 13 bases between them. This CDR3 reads CASSFRMGGQETQYF. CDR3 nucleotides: TGCGCCAGCAGCTTTCGCATGGGGGGACAAGAGACCCAGTACTTC.

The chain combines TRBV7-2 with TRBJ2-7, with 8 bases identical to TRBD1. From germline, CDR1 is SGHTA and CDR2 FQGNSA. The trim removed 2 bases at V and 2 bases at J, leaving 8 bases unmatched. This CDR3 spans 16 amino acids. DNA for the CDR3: TGTGCCAGCAGCTTAACCCCGGGACAGGCCGCCTACGAGCAGTACTTC. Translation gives CASSLTPGQAAYEQYF.

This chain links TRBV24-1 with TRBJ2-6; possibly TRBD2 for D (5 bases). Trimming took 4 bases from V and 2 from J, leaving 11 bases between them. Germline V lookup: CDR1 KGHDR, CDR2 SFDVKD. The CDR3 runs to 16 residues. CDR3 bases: TGTGCCACCAGTGACCCACGGGGAGCTGGGGCCAACGTCCTGACTTTC. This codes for CATSDPRGAGANVLTF.

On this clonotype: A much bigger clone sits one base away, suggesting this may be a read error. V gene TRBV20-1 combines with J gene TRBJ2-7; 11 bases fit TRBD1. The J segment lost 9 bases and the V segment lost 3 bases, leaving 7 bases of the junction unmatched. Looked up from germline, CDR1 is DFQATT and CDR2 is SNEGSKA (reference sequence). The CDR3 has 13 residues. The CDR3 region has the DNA TGCAGTGCTAGTGGACAGGGGGCCAACGGGCAGTACTTC. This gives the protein CSASGQGANGQYF.

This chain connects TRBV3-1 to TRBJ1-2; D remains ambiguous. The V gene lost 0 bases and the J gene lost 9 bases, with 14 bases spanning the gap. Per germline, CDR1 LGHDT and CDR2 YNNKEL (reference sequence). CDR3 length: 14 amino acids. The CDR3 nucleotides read TGTGCCAGCAGCCAAGAATCCTGGCTGGATAGCTACACCTTC. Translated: CASSQESWLDSYTF.

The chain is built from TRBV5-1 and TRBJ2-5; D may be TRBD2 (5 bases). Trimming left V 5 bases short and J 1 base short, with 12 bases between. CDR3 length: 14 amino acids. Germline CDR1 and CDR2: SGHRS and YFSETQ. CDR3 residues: CASSLTRAQETQYF. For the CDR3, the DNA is TGCGCCAGCAGTCTGACGAGGGCCCAAGAGACCCAGTACTTC.

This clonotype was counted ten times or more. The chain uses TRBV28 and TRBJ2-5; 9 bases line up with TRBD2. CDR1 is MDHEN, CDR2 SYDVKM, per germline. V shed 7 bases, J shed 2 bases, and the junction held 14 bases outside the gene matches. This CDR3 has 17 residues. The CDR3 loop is CASMTRRGGPLQETQYF. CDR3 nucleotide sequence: TGTGCCAGCATGACGAGGCGGGGGGGCCCTTTACAAGAGACCCAGTACTTC.

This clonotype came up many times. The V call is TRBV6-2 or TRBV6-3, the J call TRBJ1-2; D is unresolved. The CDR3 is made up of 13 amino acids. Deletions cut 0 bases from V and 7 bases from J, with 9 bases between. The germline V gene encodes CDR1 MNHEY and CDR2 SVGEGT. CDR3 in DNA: TGTGCCAGCAGTTACTCCCGGGGTCCTGGCTACACCTTC. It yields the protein CASSYSRGPGYTF.

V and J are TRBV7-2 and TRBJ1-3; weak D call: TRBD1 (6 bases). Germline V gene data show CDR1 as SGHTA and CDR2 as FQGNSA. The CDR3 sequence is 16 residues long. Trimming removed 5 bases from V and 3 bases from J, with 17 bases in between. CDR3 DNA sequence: TGTGCCAGCAGCCCGTTAGGGGGGGCGAATGGAAACACCATATATTTT. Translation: CASSPLGGANGNTIYF.

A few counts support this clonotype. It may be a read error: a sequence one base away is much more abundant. CDR3 region: CVSSLDFGPRTEAFF. CDR3 DNA: TGCGTCAGCAGCTTGGACTTCGGCCCCCGGACTGAAGCTTTCTTT. The chain uses TRBV5-1 and TRBJ1-1; D gene ambiguous. The germline V gene has CDR1 SGHRS and CDR2 YFSETQ. The CDR3 is made up of 15 amino acids.